This T cell receptor beta chain was identified during a study of Ad26.COV2.S vaccination and SARS-CoV-2 variants (dated by TCRdb to the early 2020s). Broadly, across the study: Sequencing of the TCRbeta repertoire served to evaluate the specificity and breadth of SARS-CoV-2-reactive T cell receptors following Ad26.COV2.S vaccination. A total of some 30 samples were included in the TCR-sequenced set, comprising 19 Ad26.COV2.S vaccine recipients, 5 placebo recipients and 8 SARS-CoV-2 convalescent individuals. Results the study describes overall, beyond this receptor: Compared with placebo recipients, Ad26.COV2.S recipients showed higher spike-specific TCR breadth (P = 0.0014). Comparable non-spike TCR breadth was observed between vaccine and placebo recipients, consistent with only spike being contained in the vaccine. After vaccination, spike-specific CD8+ and CD4+ T cell responses were reported to show substantial breadth. The authors noted that total T cell responses may have been underestimated by the TCR breadth and depth analyses.

Points on this clone: The antigen this receptor binds is unknown. No base qualities exist here, and no much larger clone lies one base off it.

In light of the paper, this sample's time point label describes: individuals recovered from natural SARS-CoV-2 infection. V is pruned by 1 base and J by 1 base, leaving 2 bases of the junction without a gene match. Looking up the germline V gene yields CDR1 LGHNT and CDR2 FRNRAP. The CDR3 sequence holds 15 residues, the cysteine and phenylalanine included. Only the CDR3 DNA stays, 45 bases, in frame from base 1. TCRbeta CDR3 regions were sequenced with the immunoSEQ Assay. After extraction, genomic DNA underwent amplification by bias-controlled multiplex PCR, followed by high-throughput sequencing. In the authors' own workflow: To quantify the absolute abundance of every unique TCRbeta CDR3 region, sequences were collapsed and filtered. T cell fraction was estimated by normalizing TCRbeta template counts to usable DNA, which was measured by amplifying reference genes present in all nucleated cells. Repertoire TCRs were annotated as SARS-CoV-2-specific when V gene, CDR3 amino acid sequence and J gene were exactly matched to a known reactive TCR set. The reference SARS-CoV-2 TCR set came from MIRA and was filtered for enrichment in COVID-19-positive ImmuneCODE repertoires, removing public or cross-reactive TCRs. Drawing on the MIRA antigens, annotated TCRs were analysed further at the level of specific ORF or position within ORF. Breadth was defined as annotated unique rearrangements over total unique productive rearrangements; depth was the summed frequency of those rearrangements. Two-sided Wilcoxon rank-sum tests were applied when comparing TCR breadth between groups. This immuneACCESS table, as held by TCRdb, lists in-frame sequences with V and J called but not all clones. Of the missing ones, under half trace to an unresolved V gene in checked studies; the others have no known cause. That table is the source of V, J and clone size, and D and trimming were worked out from the DNA. For this sample there are approximately 340,000 clones; about 91% appear just once. The ten largest clones represent roughly 3.9% of the sample.

In this chain, TRBV12-5 is recombined with TRBJ2-7; a stretch of 9 junction bases matches TRBD2. The receptor comes from a human donor who had recovered from COVID-19. The sample here was peripheral blood, taken after recovery from COVID-19. The sequenced DNA is TGTGCTAGTGGTTTGGGTCTAGCGGGGTCCTACGAGCAGTACTTC. Protein translation: CASGLGLAGSYEQYF.